This T cell receptor (beta chain) was recorded in a study of blood T cell repertoires in COVID-19. Clones were sequenced by immunoSEQ multiplex PCR, and TCRdb holds only the in-frame ones, with some missing. Of approximately 260,000 clones in the sample, 75% to 90% were seen once. This clonotype originated in a woman in her thirties with acute COVID-19. The specimen sequenced was PBMCs or T cells enriched from blood (not recorded which).

The CDR3 DNA reads TGTGCCAGTAGTACTGCCTCTAGCGGGGAATGGGGGCACACAGATACGCAGTATTTT. Amino acid sequence: CASSTASSGEWGHTDTQYF. The chain has TRBV19 and TRBJ2-3, with 9 bases aligning to TRBD2. V gave up 4 bases and J gave up 2 bases; unmatched junction bases: 16. The CDR3 has 19 amino acids. The germline CDR1 and CDR2 sequences are LNHDA and SQIVND (reference sequence).